This record concerns one TCR beta chain sequence. What it binds is not known. These data belong to a study of shared clonotypes between healthy human individuals. General study points: Naive subsets tended to show greater estimated richness than memory subsets. Clonotype sharing among the donors was expected to vary with sequencing depth.

Unmatched junction bases numbered 10, after V lost 3 bases and J lost 5 bases. The CDR3 is 17 residues long. Germline-derived CDR1 and CDR2 are LNHDA and SQIVND (reference sequence). Partitioning of CD4+ cells yielded a CD45RA+ naive subset and a CD45RA-negative memory subset. Only in-frame clones appear in the TCRdb table, and some are missing; sequencing was by immunoSEQ multiplex PCR. The data hold about 1 million clones, with approximately 76% observed a single time. This receptor was identified in a man aged 18 to 35 in good health. V and J are TRBV19 and TRBJ2-1; 10 bases fit TRBD1. Material for sequencing was memory CD4+ T cells sorted from blood. As for subset: CD45RA-negative fraction. The CDR3 reads CASSMDRGGQGNNEQFF. The CDR3 nucleotides are TGTGCCAGTAGTATGGACCGAGGGGGACAGGGGAACAATGAGCAGTTCTTC.